This TCR beta chain was identified in a study of blood T cell repertoires in COVID-19. Overall study: Samples of COVID-19 (acute and convalescent) were obtained from the United States, Italy and Spain. The cDNA or gDNA used as material had been derived from T cells, B-cell-depleted T cells, or PBMCs.

In the source study's methods: Cell counts per sample came from amplifying reference gene primers. Repertoires were generated with immunoSEQ multiplex PCR, while TCRdb's copy carries only in-frame clones and drops some. V and J calls and clone size are copied from that table; D and trimming were computed from the DNA. The sample holds around 50,000 clones, roughly 83% seen once. A word on this clone: The junction departs from germline at one end; a sequencing error may be responsible.

The TCR comes from a human donor in a cohort sampled during active COVID-19. The sample consisted of peripheral blood.

The CDR3 loop is CASSLATGVRYEQYF. Written as DNA, the CDR3 is TGTGCTAGCAGCTTAGCTACAGGGGTAAGGTACGAGCAGTACTTC. V and J are TRBV7-7 and TRBJ2-7; TRBD1 matches 7 bases. Germline assignment: CDR1 SSHAT and CDR2 FNYEAQ (reference sequence). The CDR3 sequence is 15 residues long.